The 24 T cell receptor beta chains listed next were all sequenced from one sample in a study of shared clonotypes between healthy human individuals. The assay was immunoSEQ multiplex PCR, and TCRdb's table has in-frame clones only and misses some. The sample records a few hundred thousand clones, 90% to 98% being singletons. The sample was memory CD8+ T cells sorted from blood. This sample's subset: CD45RO+ cells pooled with CCR7-negative TemRA cells. These receptors all stem from a man aged 25-40 years in good health.

About this clone: Other DNA sequences in the same sample also yield this CDR3. The chain links TRBV9 to TRBJ2-7; TRBD2 aligns across 9 bases. Looked up from germline, CDR1 is SGDLS and CDR2 is YYNGEE. The CDR3 runs to 14 residues. J lost 1 base, V lost 2 bases, and 1 base had no gene match. CDR3 residues: CASSVTSGSYEQYF. The CDR3 DNA is TGTGCCAGCAGCGTGACTAGCGGTTCCTACGAGCAGTACTTC.

The chain uses TRBV7-9 and TRBJ2-2; D gene unclear. Germline loops: CDR1 SEHNR, CDR2 FQNEAQ (reference sequence). This CDR3 contains 17 residues. V was shortened by 2 bases and J by 6 bases, with 19 bases between the two germline ends. The CDR3 here is CASSLYPMTAQAGELFF. The CDR3 DNA reads TGTGCCAGCAGCTTATACCCCATGACGGCCCAGGCCGGGGAGCTGTTTTTT.

The chain uses TRBV6-1 and TRBJ2-3; 7 positions agree with TRBD1. This CDR3 contains 17 residues. J lost 4 bases, V lost 4 bases, and 14 bases had no gene match. The germline V gene encodes CDR1 MNHNS and CDR2 SASEGT. The CDR3 sequence is CASSGPPYDRVADTQYF. CDR3 nucleotides: TGTGCCAGCAGTGGACCGCCGTATGACAGGGTCGCAGATACGCAGTATTTT.

CDR3: CASSLAGTENTEAFF. DNA for the CDR3: TGCGCCAGCAGCTTGGCTGGGACGGAGAACACTGAAGCTTTCTTT. The gene calls are TRBV5-1 and TRBJ1-1; possibly TRBD1 for D (5 bases). V lost 0 bases to trimming and J lost 1 base, with 10 bases between them. Germline V CDR1 and CDR2: SGHRS, YFSETQ. This CDR3 has 15 amino acids.

V gene TRBV4-2 combines with J gene TRBJ2-1; 13 bases line up with TRBD2. Germline trimming cut 0 bases from V and 7 bases from J; bases unmatched to any gene: 3. The CDR3 sequence is 16 residues long. From germline, CDR1 is LGHNA and CDR2 YNFKEQ. The CDR3 sequence is CASSQDPGLAGNEQFF. CDR3 nucleotides: TGTGCCAGCAGCCAAGACCCGGGACTAGCGGGGAATGAGCAGTTCTTC.

The CDR3 loop reads CASSYGSGGVGQYF. DNA of the CDR3: TGTGCCAGCAGCTATGGGTCGGGAGGGGTTGGCCAGTACTTC. V and J are TRBV9 and TRBJ2-5, with 8 bases that match TRBD2. V gave up 4 bases and J gave up 10 bases; unmatched junction bases: 12. Germline loops: CDR1 SGDLS, CDR2 YYNGEE. The CDR3 has 14 residues.

This clone has a handful of counts. The V and J genes are TRBV4-1 and TRBJ2-7; 8 nucleotides align to TRBD2. The ends lost 0 bases at V and 0 bases at J; junction bases unmatched: 4. Germline V gene sequence: CDR1 MGHRA, CDR2 YSYEKL. The CDR3 loop spans 16 amino acids. The DNA of the CDR3 is TGCGCCAGCAGCCAAGACCCCGGGACTAGCTCCTACGAGCAGTACTTC. This translates into CASSQDPGTSSYEQYF.

The chain joins TRBV10-1 to TRBJ1-1; no clear D. The CDR3 is 10 residues long. The V and J ends lost 8 bases and 2 bases respectively, with 3 bases between them. CDR1 WNHNN and CDR2 SYGVQD come from the germline V gene (reference sequence). The CDR3 spells CASHNTEAFF. In DNA, the CDR3 is TGCGCCAGCCACAACACTGAAGCTTTCTTT.

This chain connects TRBV20-1 to TRBJ2-7; D uncertain. Germline loops: CDR1 DFQATT, CDR2 SNEGSKA (reference sequence). CDR3 length: 11 amino acids. Deletions cut 4 bases from V and 5 bases from J, with 9 bases between. For the CDR3, the DNA is TGCAGTGCTACCCACGAGAACGAGCAGTACTTC. It yields the protein CSATHENEQYF.

This chain links TRBV5-1 with TRBJ1-2; D call uncertain. The V and J ends lost 3 bases and 2 bases respectively, with 8 bases between them. CDR3 size: 13 residues. Germline CDR1 reads SGHRS; CDR2 reads YFSETQ. The CDR3 bases are TGCGCCAGCAGCTCGTCGGAAAACTATGGCTACACCTTC. Amino acids: CASSSSENYGYTF.

The V call is TRBV28, the J call TRBJ1-2; maybe TRBD1 (6 bases). The CDR3 spans 12 residues. Trimming cost V 5 bases and J 8 bases, with 12 bases left between them. Per germline, CDR1 MDHEN and CDR2 SYDVKM. In nucleotides, the CDR3 is TGTGCCAGCAGTGTAGGACAGTGGGGCTACACCTTC. Its protein is CASSVGQWGYTF.

The V gene is TRBV19, the J gene TRBJ2-2; 9 positions match TRBD2. The CDR3 is 16 amino acids. V lost 3 bases, J lost 1 base, and 3 bases stayed unmatched. From germline, CDR1 is LNHDA and CDR2 SQIVND (reference sequence). The CDR3 reads CASSIRSGGNTGELFF. CDR3 in DNA: TGTGCCAGTAGTATCCGTAGCGGGGGGAACACCGGGGAGCTGTTTTTT.

The chain links TRBV4-1 to TRBJ2-7, with D hard to call. Between the trimmed V and J ends, which lost 4 bases and 6 bases, there was a span of 13 bases. The CDR3 is 13 amino acids. Germline CDR1 MGHRA, CDR2 YSYEKL. The CDR3 bases are TGCGCCAGCAGCCTCCTCCTAGGTCCCGAGCAGTACTTC. It specifies CASSLLLGPEQYF.

V usage is TRBV10-2 and J usage is TRBJ2-2; 10 bases agree with TRBD2. From germline, CDR1 is WSHSY and CDR2 SAAADI. The CDR3 runs to 14 residues. Trimming cost V 10 bases and J 3 bases; bases outside gene matches: 5. Written as DNA, the CDR3 is TGCGCCAAATCCGGACTAGCGGACACCGGGGAGCTGTTTTTT. It is translated as CAKSGLADTGELFF.

This clone came up once. The chain carries TRBV7-9 and TRBJ2-4; no reliable D call. CDR3 size: 14 residues. Between the trimmed V and J ends, which lost 0 bases and 0 bases, there was a span of 3 bases. The germline V gene has CDR1 SEHNR and CDR2 FQNEAQ (reference sequence). This CDR3 is CASSLASAKNIQYF. CDR3 sequence (DNA): TGTGCCAGCAGCTTAGCGTCAGCCAAAAACATTCAGTACTTC.

The chain joins TRBV29-1 to TRBJ2-5; the match to TRBD1 covers 8 bases. The CDR3 is 11 residues long. The germline gives CDR1 SQVTM, CDR2 ANQGSEA. J gave up 4 bases and V 8 bases, and 3 bases lay outside the gene matches. The CDR3 sequence is CSIGQGETQYF. The CDR3 DNA reads as TGCAGCATCGGACAGGGAGAGACCCAGTACTTC.

The V call is TRBV19, the J call TRBJ2-7; TRBD1 matches at 8 bases. V shed 4 bases and J 0 bases; nucleotides not matched to a gene: 2. From germline, CDR1 is LNHDA and CDR2 SQIVND (reference sequence). This CDR3 comprises 14 residues. CDR3 region: CASSSDRGSYEQYF. The CDR3, as DNA: TGTGCCAGTAGTAGCGACAGGGGCTCCTACGAGCAGTACTTC. The complete variable domain, with remaining parts taken from reference TRBV19 and TRBJ2-7, reads DGGITQSPKYLFRKEGQNVTLSCEQNLNHDAMYWYRQDPGQGLRLIYYSQIVNDFQKGDIAEGYSVSREKKESFPLTVTSAQKNPTAFYLCASSSDRGSYEQYFGPGTRLTVT.

V usage is TRBV29-1 and J usage is TRBJ2-5; D remains unclear. V was shortened by 4 bases and J by 1 base, with 7 bases between the two germline ends. The CDR3 is made up of 12 amino acids. Germline-derived CDR1 and CDR2 are SQVTM and ANQGSEA. The CDR3 coding sequence is TGCAGCGTTGGGACCATCCAAGAGACCCAGTACTTC. Translated: CSVGTIQETQYF.

This clone was counted a single time. This chain joins TRBV5-6 and TRBJ2-5; 10 positions agree with TRBD2. J was trimmed by 6 bases and V by 4 bases; bases with no gene match: 6. There are 14 residues in the CDR3. In germline, CDR1 is SGHDT, CDR2 YYEEEE. For the CDR3, the DNA is TGTGCCAGCAGCCACGATAGCGGGAGGCAGACCCAGTACTTC. Its translation is CASSHDSGRQTQYF.

Of note for this clone: Within the sample, other DNA sequences also encode this same CDR3. V is TRBV6-5 and J is TRBJ2-3; a possible D gene is TRBD2 (6 bases). The CDR3 runs 12 residues. V was shortened by 5 bases and J by 6 bases, with 9 bases between the two germline ends. Germline V gives CDR1 MNHEY, CDR2 SVGAGI. The CDR3 DNA is TGTGCCAGCAGTCAGACTAGGGATACGCAGTATTTT. Amino acid sequence: CASSQTRDTQYF.

The chain recombines TRBV2 with TRBJ2-1, with TRBD2 as a possible D gene (5 bases). CDR3 length: 14 residues. Per the germline V gene, CDR1 is SNHLY and CDR2 is FYNNEI. Trimming shortened V by 4 bases and J by 5 bases, and 12 bases separated the two germline ends. CDR3 coding DNA: TGTGCCAGCAGTGCGCGGGTTTGGGACAATGAGCAGTTCTTC. This sequence encodes CASSARVWDNEQFF.

The CDR3 is CASSARRSETQYF. The CDR3 coding sequence is TGCGCCAGCAGTGCCAGGAGAAGCGAGACCCAGTACTTC. V gene TRBV10-1 combines with J gene TRBJ2-5, with no clear D. Per the germline V gene, CDR1 is WNHNN and CDR2 is SYGVQD (reference sequence). The CDR3 extends over 13 amino acids. V shed 4 bases and J shed 5 bases, with 11 bases lying between them.

This clone was observed once. The CDR3 sequence: CASSLVSSVGTVKKLFF. The CDR3 nucleotides read TGCGCCAGCAGCTTGGTTTCGTCGGTCGGGACAGTTAAAAAACTGTTTTTT. The chain joins TRBV5-1 to TRBJ1-4; TRBD1 matches 7 bases. The V gene end was trimmed by 0 bases and the J gene end by 9 bases; junction bases not matched to a gene: 14. This CDR3 has 17 amino acids. The germline V gene encodes CDR1 SGHRS and CDR2 YFSETQ.

V gene TRBV6-1 combines with J gene TRBJ2-3; no reliable D call. V lost 2 bases and J 2 bases, leaving 11 bases between the germline ends. Germline loops: CDR1 MNHNS, CDR2 SASEGT. This CDR3 spans 15 amino acids. The CDR3 DNA sequence: TGTGCCAGCAGTGAAATGGAGCGCCCCACAGATACGCAGTATTTT. Its protein product is CASSEMERPTDTQYF.